The sequence of this T cell receptor beta chain was determined in a study of T cell repertoires in cytomegalovirus infection. Study at large: A matching HLA type, together with CMV infection, was signaled by public TCR beta signatures.

Regarding the study as a whole: CMV carriers with the relevant HLA were identified by cumulative public TCR beta family frequency. CMV-specific TCR beta clonotypes restricted by HLA-C dominated the ex vivo response.

This clonotype was counted many times. Its specificity is unknown. Each CDR3 protein is one row after TCRdb ran MiXCR on the reads. The sample lists fewer than 550,000 distinct CDR3 sequences; approximately 26% were seen once. This CDR3 is 16 amino acids long. Per germline, CDR1 SGHTA and CDR2 FQGNSA. The trim removed 3 bases at V and 5 bases at J, leaving 11 bases unmatched. J is TRBJ1-1 and V is TRBV7-2; TRBD1 matches at 8 bases. Sequenced sample: PBMCs. This TCR was sampled from a human donor in good health (CMV status not recorded). Some clones in this sample may be carry-over from other donors' samples. DNA for the CDR3: TGTGCCAGCAGCTTGGTGCCCCAGGGGGCGAGAACTGAAGCTTTCTTT. Translated: CASSLVPQGARTEAFF.